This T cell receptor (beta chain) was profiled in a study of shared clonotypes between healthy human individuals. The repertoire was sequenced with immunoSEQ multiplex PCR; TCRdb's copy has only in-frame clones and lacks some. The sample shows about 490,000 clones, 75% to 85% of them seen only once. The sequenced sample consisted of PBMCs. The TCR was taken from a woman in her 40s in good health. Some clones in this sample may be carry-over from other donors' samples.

CDR3 in DNA: TGTGCCAGCGGAATAAGGACGGTCTCCTACGAGCAGTACTTC. Protein sequence: CASGIRTVSYEQYF. The chain couples TRBV28 to TRBJ2-7; D is unresolved. The CDR3 extends over 14 amino acids. The germline CDR1 and CDR2 sequences are MDHEN and SYDVKM. V dropped 8 bases and J dropped 0 bases, with 14 bases sitting between them.